The clone carrying this T cell receptor (beta chain) was observed at least ten times. Antigen unknown. Carried by the TCR beta cDNA libraries were unique molecular identifiers. A population of 1 to 10 million T cells gave rise to around 480,000 cDNA molecules. In TCRdb, the PCR reads were re-called with MiXCR into one record per CDR3 protein. The data show roughly 540,000 distinct CDR3 sequences, with approximately 34% seen just once and approximately 6% held by the top ten. This specimen comes from a study of post-analysis software for immune sequencing data. Across the whole study: Courses of disease covered relapsing-remitting, secondary progressive and progressive-relapsing multiple sclerosis.

Study results and caveats: Controls' normalized Chao1 diversity significantly exceeded that of multiple sclerosis patients. Analysis by F measure revealed that same-batch samples clustered strongly together.

The sequence derives from a girl younger than 18 with multiple sclerosis. The sample taken for sequencing was blood.

CDR3 sequence (DNA): TGTGCCAGCACCGCCCCCCTCGGGGTAAATGAGCAGTTCTTC. This encodes CASTAPLGVNEQFF. This rearrangement joins TRBV6-5 to TRBJ2-1; D might be TRBD2 (5 bases). The CDR3 is 14 amino acids. Trimming stripped 7 bases from V and 7 bases from J, with 17 bases between. Per germline, CDR1 MNHEY and CDR2 SVGAGI.